This TCR beta chain was identified in a study of blood T cell repertoires in COVID-19. Per the original data handling: Estimates of nucleated cell counts were drawn from the amplification of reference gene primers. The assay was immunoSEQ multiplex PCR, and TCRdb's table has in-frame clones only and misses some. V, J and clone size were drawn from that table, and D and trimming were deduced from the DNA. The data contain some 97,000 clones, around 90% of them singletons. Trimming cost V 3 bases and J 8 bases; bases outside gene matches: 14. Germline V gene sequence: CDR1 SGHRS, CDR2 YFSETQ. The CDR3 sequence is 18 residues long.

The TCR comes from an older woman with acute or convalescent COVID-19. Specimen: peripheral blood. The V and J genes are TRBV5-1 and TRBJ2-1; 13 nucleotides match TRBD2. Written as DNA, the CDR3 is TGCGCCAGCAGCTGGGCCCCAGGACTAGCGGGAGTGGGCGATGAGCAGTTCTTC. It yields the protein CASSWAPGLAGVGDEQFF.